The 30 T cell receptor beta chains in this list originate from one sample, sequenced in a study of blood T cell repertoires in COVID-19. Sequencing was performed with immunoSEQ multiplex PCR; in TCRdb, only in-frame clones are kept and a portion is missing. The sample contains about 130,000 clones, approximately 86% of which appear only once. The sample comprised peripheral blood. Every receptor here comes from an older woman with COVID-19, enrolled during active disease.

The J gene is TRBJ1-6, the V gene TRBV11-2; 7 nucleotides match TRBD1. CDR1 is SGHAT and CDR2 is FQNNGV in the germline V gene. The trim removed 0 bases at V and 7 bases at J, leaving 6 bases unmatched. This CDR3 has 16 residues. CDR3 in DNA: TGTGCCAGCAGCTTAGATCTAAGGACAGGCAATTCACCCCTCCACTTT. Amino acid sequence: CASSLDLRTGNSPLHF.

The rearrangement uses TRBV5-1 and TRBJ2-1; 15 bases are shared with TRBD2. The CDR3 runs 15 residues. Trimming removed 4 bases from V and 7 bases from J; junction bases left unmatched: 3. Germline V gene data show CDR1 as SGHRS and CDR2 as YFSETQ. CDR3 region: CASSPGTSGGNEQFF. CDR3 bases: TGCGCCAGCAGCCCAGGGACTAGCGGGGGGAATGAGCAGTTCTTC.

This clone came up once. The chain joins TRBV28 to TRBJ2-2, with 14 nucleotides matching TRBD2. Per germline, CDR1 MDHEN and CDR2 SYDVKM. The J segment lost 0 bases and the V segment lost 1 base, leaving 4 bases of the junction unmatched. This CDR3 spans 19 amino acids. CDR3 loop: CASSLSGLAGASNTGELFF. The CDR3 nucleotides are TGTGCCAGCAGTTTATCGGGACTAGCGGGGGCATCGAACACCGGGGAGCTGTTTTTT.

The rearrangement links TRBV19 to TRBJ1-4, with 7 positions matching TRBD1. Trimming removed 4 bases from V and 0 bases from J; junction bases left unmatched: 5. This CDR3 region has 16 residues. Germline V gene lookup returns CDR1 LNHDA and CDR2 SQIVND (reference sequence). CDR3 DNA sequence: TGTGCCAGTAGTAGCCCAGGACAGGCAACTAATGAAAAACTGTTTTTT. It translates to CASSSPGQATNEKLFF.

The count of this clone is one. V usage is TRBV5-5 and J usage is TRBJ1-1; unclear D gene. V lost 0 bases to trimming and J lost 1 base, with 10 bases between them. The CDR3 consists of 15 residues. Per germline, CDR1 SGHKS and CDR2 YYEKEE (reference sequence). The CDR3 here is CASSLEAGRNTEAFF. The DNA for the CDR3 is TGTGCCAGCAGCTTGGAGGCAGGCCGGAACACTGAAGCTTTCTTT.

V is TRBV19 and J is TRBJ2-2; a possible D gene is TRBD2 (5 bases). The CDR3 covers 17 residues. Germline V gene sequence: CDR1 LNHDA, CDR2 SQIVND (reference sequence). Between the trimmed V and J ends, which lost 3 bases and 1 base, there was a span of 15 bases. The CDR3 coding sequence is TGTGCCAGTAGTATGAGCGGCGGGTGGCTGAACACCGGGGAGCTGTTTTTT. Its translation: CASSMSGGWLNTGELFF.

This chain uses TRBV7-9 with TRBJ2-5; 8 nucleotides line up with TRBD2. Trimming at V came to 5 bases and at J to 6 bases, leaving 8 bases not matched to a gene. The germline V gene has CDR1 SEHNR and CDR2 FQNEAQ (reference sequence). The CDR3 contains 14 residues. CDR3 in DNA: TGTGCCAGCAGCCCAGGACTAGCTCCCCAGACCCAGTACTTC. It yields the protein CASSPGLAPQTQYF.

The chain is built from TRBV5-1 and TRBJ2-5, with TRBD2 as a possible D gene (6 bases). This CDR3 region has 12 residues. V lost 5 bases and J lost 5, with 10 bases in between. Per the germline V gene, CDR1 is SGHRS and CDR2 is YFSETQ. The chain's CDR3 is CASRAAGETQYF. CDR3 DNA: TGCGCCAGCAGAGCGGCGGGGGAGACCCAGTACTTC. Full variable domain (outside the CDR3, taken from reference TRBV5-1 and TRBJ2-5): KAGVTQTPRYLIKTRGQQVTLSCSPISGHRSVSWYQQTPGQGLQFLFEYFSETQRNKGNFPGRFSGRQFSNSRSEMNVSTLELGDSALYLCASRAAGETQYFGPGTRLLVL.

The sample holds one count of this clone. The chain is built from TRBV5-1 and TRBJ1-2; 8 bases map to TRBD1. There are 14 residues in the CDR3. The V and J ends lost 7 bases and 1 base, in that order; junction bases with no gene match: 6. Germline V gene data show CDR1 as SGHRS and CDR2 as YFSETQ. In nucleotides, the CDR3 is TGCGCCAGCTCGGAGACAGGGGATAACTATGGCTACACCTTC. It is translated as CASSETGDNYGYTF. Supplemented by reference TRBV5-1 and TRBJ1-2, the full variable domain reads KAGVTQTPRYLIKTRGQQVTLSCSPISGHRSVSWYQQTPGQGLQFLFEYFSETQRNKGNFPGRFSGRQFSNSRSEMNVSTLELGDSALYLCASSETGDNYGYTFGSGTRLTVV.

The chain uses TRBV6-1 and TRBJ1-5, with TRBD1 matching over 9 bases. CDR1 and CDR2 (germline): MNHNS, SASEGT. This CDR3 region has 16 residues. V lost 6 bases, J lost 6 bases, and 12 bases stayed unmatched. CDR3 DNA sequence: TGTGCCAGCAGCGAAAATACAGGGGGCTTGGGTCAGCCCCAGCATTTT. It encodes CASSENTGGLGQPQHF.

V gene TRBV30 combines with J gene TRBJ1-2; 8 positions match TRBD1. This CDR3 is built from 13 residues. CDR1 is GTSNPN and CDR2 is SVGIG in the germline V gene (reference sequence). V shed 3 bases, J shed 7 bases, and the junction held 7 bases outside the gene matches. The CDR3 spells CAWSDRGFGGYTF. For the CDR3, the DNA is TGTGCCTGGAGCGACAGGGGATTCGGTGGCTACACCTTC.

The chain couples TRBV27 to TRBJ2-7, with 8 nucleotides matching TRBD1. The CDR3 loop spans 15 amino acids. Germline V gene data show CDR1 as MNHEY and CDR2 as SMNVEV (reference sequence). V shed 0 bases, J shed 2 bases, and the junction held 3 bases outside the gene matches. The CDR3: CASSLSTGAAYEQYF. The CDR3, as DNA: TGTGCCAGCAGTTTATCGACAGGGGCCGCCTACGAGCAGTACTTC.

In DNA, the CDR3 is TGTGCCAGCAGCTTACGGACAAATTGGGCTGGGGTTTCCGGGGAGCTGTTTTTT. This codes for CASSLRTNWAGVSGELFF. V and J are TRBV11-2 and TRBJ2-2; TRBD1 is a possible D gene (5 bases). V gave up 2 bases and J gave up 6 bases, with 22 bases separating them. Germline lookup yields CDR1 SGHAT and CDR2 FQNNGV. The length of the CDR3 is 18 residues.

The chain combines TRBV2 with TRBJ1-5; D gene unclear. The CDR3 has 15 amino acids. CDR1 and CDR2 from the germline V gene are SNHLY and FYNNEI. The V end was cut by 6 bases, the J end by 2 bases, with 14 bases between. CDR3 nucleotides: TGTGCCAGCAGACTACAAGCAGCGGGCAATCAGCCCCAGCATTTT. This encodes CASRLQAAGNQPQHF.

This rearrangement joins TRBV5-1 to TRBJ2-1; no definite D call. Between the trimmed V and J ends, which lost 1 base and 7 bases, there was a span of 12 bases. CDR1 and CDR2 (germline): SGHRS, YFSETQ. The CDR3 length is 14 residues. The CDR3 sequence: CASSLWALDNEQFF. The CDR3 DNA reads TGCGCCAGCAGCTTGTGGGCCTTAGATAATGAGCAGTTCTTC.

This clone was detected only once. This chain joins TRBV20-1 and TRBJ2-7, with a possible D match to TRBD2 (5 bases). The length of the CDR3 is 14 residues. V was cut by 3 bases and J by 0 bases, with 12 bases left in between. Germline V gene data show CDR1 as DFQATT and CDR2 as SNEGSKA (reference sequence). The CDR3 DNA reads as TGCAGTGCTAGTGGAGGACTTGGCTCCTACGAGCAGTACTTC. Translated: CSASGGLGSYEQYF.

The rearrangement joins TRBV4-1 to TRBJ2-5; 10 nucleotides agree with TRBD1. CDR1 and CDR2 from the germline V gene are MGHRA and YSYEKL. The CDR3 length is 17 residues. Trimming at V came to 3 bases and at J to 5 bases, leaving 12 bases not matched to a gene. The CDR3 bases are TGCGCCAGCAGCCATAGTCCGACAGGGGGCTTGGATGAGACCCAGTACTTC. Its protein is CASSHSPTGGLDETQYF.

This clone has more than one count but fewer than ten. J is TRBJ1-3 and V is TRBV7-7, with D perhaps TRBD1 (5 bases). CDR3 length: 15 amino acids. Trimming shortened V by 1 base and J by 4 bases, and 11 bases separated the two germline ends. Germline CDR1 SSHAT, CDR2 FNYEAQ (reference sequence). CDR3 bases: TGTGCCAGCAGCTTAGATGGGGCCGGGGGAAACACCATATATTTT. Encoded protein: CASSLDGAGGNTIYF.

The rearrangement links TRBV5-1 to TRBJ2-2; D perhaps matches TRBD2 (5 bases). V lost 0 bases and J lost 0, with 12 bases in between. This CDR3 is built from 17 residues. Germline V CDR1 and CDR2: SGHRS, YFSETQ. DNA of the CDR3: TGCGCCAGCAGCTTGGCCGAGGGCAGTGCGAACACCGGGGAGCTGTTTTTT. Protein product: CASSLAEGSANTGELFF.

The chain is built from TRBV15 and TRBJ2-7; 8 nucleotides align to TRBD1. After removal of 0 bases from V and 2 bases from J, the junction contained 0 bases not matched to a gene. Germline CDR1 and CDR2: LNHNV and YYDKDF (reference sequence). The CDR3 spans 14 residues. The CDR3 nucleotides read TGTGCCACCAGCAGAGAGGACAGGGCCTACGAGCAGTACTTC. This codes for CATSREDRAYEQYF. Full variable domain (missing parts from reference TRBV15 and TRBJ2-7): DAMVIQNPRYQVTQFGKPVTLSCSQTLNHNVMYWYQQKSSQAPKLLFHYYDKDFNNEADTPDNFQSRRPNTSFCFLDIRSPGLGDTAMYLCATSREDRAYEQYFGPGTRLTVT.

The V and J genes are TRBV19 and TRBJ2-7, with 10 bases lining up with TRBD1. After removal of 4 bases from V and 1 base from J, the junction contained 4 bases not matched to a gene. The CDR3 sequence is 15 residues long. In germline, CDR1 is LNHDA, CDR2 SQIVND (reference sequence). CDR3 nucleotides: TGTGCCAGTAGTACTCGACAGGGGGCTTCCTACGAGCAGTACTTC. Protein sequence: CASSTRQGASYEQYF.

The chain links TRBV5-1 to TRBJ1-2, with 7 bases aligning to TRBD1. The CDR3 contains 14 residues. The germline V gene encodes CDR1 SGHRS and CDR2 YFSETQ. Trimming cost V 3 bases and J 2 bases; bases outside gene matches: 4. This CDR3 reads CASSYGQENYGYTF. CDR3 nucleotides: TGCGCCAGCAGCTACGGACAGGAGAACTATGGCTACACCTTC.

J is TRBJ1-4 and V is TRBV5-1; TRBD1 matches at 8 bases. The CDR3 is 15 residues long. J lost 7 bases, V lost 4 bases, and 9 bases had no gene match. Looked up from germline, CDR1 is SGHRS and CDR2 is YFSETQ. CDR3 sequence: CASSGQGAGGEKLFF. Here the CDR3 DNA reads TGCGCCAGCAGCGGCCAGGGGGCGGGTGGTGAAAAACTGTTTTTT.

This chain uses TRBV5-4 with TRBJ2-5; 9 bases fit TRBD1. Germline lookup yields CDR1 SGHNT and CDR2 YYREEE (reference sequence). V gave up 2 bases and J gave up 2 bases; unmatched junction bases: 1. The CDR3 is 14 residues long. CDR3 sequence: CASSFGQGQETQYF. The CDR3 DNA is TGTGCCAGCAGCTTCGGACAGGGGCAAGAGACCCAGTACTTC. Using reference TRBV5-4 and TRBJ2-5 for the parts outside the CDR3, the full variable domain is ETGVTQSPTHLIKTRGQQVTLRCSSQSGHNTVSWYQQALGQGPQFIFQYYREEENGRGNFPPRFSGLQFPNYSSELNVNALELDDSALYLCASSFGQGQETQYFGPGTRLLVL.

The chain couples TRBV4-1 to TRBJ2-5, with 7 nucleotides matching TRBD1. J gave up 4 bases and V 4 bases, and 3 bases lay outside the gene matches. This CDR3 contains 13 residues. Germline lookup yields CDR1 MGHRA and CDR2 YSYEKL. The CDR3 bases are TGCGCCAGCAGCCGGTACAGGGGAGAGACCCAGTACTTC. It codes for CASSRYRGETQYF.

The chain combines TRBV5-1 with TRBJ1-1; tentatively, D is TRBD1 (5 bases). There are 14 residues in the CDR3. Germline V lookup: CDR1 SGHRS, CDR2 YFSETQ. Trimming stripped 4 bases from V and 4 bases from J, with 14 bases between. The CDR3 sequence is CASSLPLGGTEAFF. The CDR3 DNA is TGCGCCAGCAGCCTCCCCTTGGGGGGCACTGAAGCTTTCTTT.

The chain couples TRBV19 to TRBJ1-1, with D perhaps matching TRBD1 (6 bases). This CDR3 comprises 15 residues. Trimming left V 1 base short and J 1 base short, with 10 bases between. Germline CDR1 LNHDA, CDR2 SQIVND (reference sequence). The CDR3 coding sequence is TGTGCCAGTAGTATAGGGGGGCACAGGAACACTGAAGCTTTCTTT. It encodes CASSIGGHRNTEAFF.

V is TRBV18 and J is TRBJ1-4; TRBD1 matches at 7 bases. The V and J ends lost 6 bases and 0 bases, in that order; junction bases with no gene match: 13. The CDR3 runs to 18 residues. CDR1 is KGHSH, CDR2 LQKENI, per germline. This CDR3 reads CASSGRQGRRSTNEKLFF. For the CDR3, the DNA is TGTGCCAGCTCGGGTAGACAGGGCCGAAGATCAACTAATGAAAAACTGTTTTTT.

This clone has only one observation. The chain carries TRBV7-2 and TRBJ2-1, with 12 bases matching TRBD2. With V trimmed by 5 bases and J by 3 bases, 2 bases remained unmatched. This CDR3 has 15 amino acids. Per the germline V gene, CDR1 is SGHTA and CDR2 is FQGNSA. The CDR3 nucleotides read TGTGCCAGCAGCCGGACTAGCGGGGTCTACAATGAGCAGTTCTTC. This sequence encodes CASSRTSGVYNEQFF.

This clone occurred once. V usage is TRBV7-2 and J usage is TRBJ1-2; 7 bases are shared with TRBD1. V was pared by 0 bases and J by 4 bases, with 5 bases of the junction left unmatched. The CDR3 extends over 15 amino acids. Germline V gives CDR1 SGHTA, CDR2 FQGNSA. CDR3 protein: CASSLAMGQLYGYTF. In nucleotides, the CDR3 is TGTGCCAGCAGCTTAGCGATGGGACAGCTCTATGGCTACACCTTC.